This passage covers 25 T cell receptor beta chains from one sample sequenced in a study of blood T cell repertoires in COVID-19 (dated by TCRdb to the early 2020s). Receptor amplification or capture employed the immunoSEQ multiplex PCR assay. In its TCRdb copy, this immuneACCESS table keeps in-frame sequences only and misses some clones. Where compared with another copy, unresolved V genes explain less than half of these, and the others have no known cause. A total of over 200,000 clones appear in this sample, approximately 85% of them only once. The ten largest clonotypes hold 1.5% to 2% of the sample. Specimen: PBMCs or T cells enriched from blood (not recorded which). These receptors were collected from a woman between 45 and 60 years old who had recovered from COVID-19.

The V gene is TRBV21-1, the J gene TRBJ1-2; the table calls TRBD1, which could not be checked here. TRBV21-1 is labeled a pseudogene. The CDR3 runs 14 residues. The CDR3 DNA reads TGTGCCAGCAGCTCGAGGACAGAGAACTATGGCTACACCTTC. It codes for CASSSRTENYGYTF.

The gene calls are TRBV7-2 and TRBJ1-2; D is ambiguous. This CDR3 is built from 14 residues. V gave up 1 base and J gave up 2 bases, with 8 bases separating them. CDR1 and CDR2 from the germline V gene are SGHTA and FQGNSA. CDR3 coding DNA: TGTGCCAGCAGCTTAGTTACAGTAAACTATGGCTACACCTTC. It codes for CASSLVTVNYGYTF.

The V call is TRBV6-5, the J call TRBJ2-7, with D maybe TRBD1 (6 bases). V was trimmed by 4 bases and J by 5 bases, leaving 12 bases between them. Germline-derived CDR1 and CDR2 are MNHEY and SVGAGI. CDR3 length equals 13 residues. The CDR3: CASSFTGQNEQYF. The CDR3 region has the DNA TGTGCCAGCAGTTTTACGGGACAAAACGAGCAGTACTTC.

The chain employs TRBV27 and TRBJ2-3; 11 bases are a match to TRBD1. Losses at the gene ends were 8 bases for V and 2 bases for J; bases not matched to a gene: 3. CDR1 MNHEY and CDR2 SMNVEV come from the germline V gene (reference sequence). The CDR3 has 14 amino acids. In nucleotides, the CDR3 is TGTGCCAGCGCGGACAGGGGGCCCACAGATACGCAGTATTTT. Its protein is CASADRGPTDTQYF.

This clone was seen a single time. V usage is TRBV12-5 and J usage is TRBJ2-7, with D perhaps matching TRBD1 (7 bases). Germline CDR1 reads LGHNT; CDR2 reads FRNRAP. Trimming cost V 1 base and J 6 bases, with 19 bases left between them. CDR3 length equals 16 residues. The DNA for the CDR3 is TGTGCTAGTGGTTTGGCCCCCCGACAGGGAGGAGGCGAGCAGTACTTC. This sequence encodes CASGLAPRQGGGEQYF.

The chain combines TRBV11-3 with TRBJ2-1, with 12 positions matching TRBD1. The V segment lost 1 base and the J segment 6 bases; nucleotides outside the gene matches: 1. The V gene's germline CDR1 is SGHNT and CDR2 YENEEA. The CDR3 has 15 amino acids. The CDR3 sequence is CASSLGGQGANEQFF. For the CDR3, the DNA is TGTGCCAGCAGCTTAGGGGGACAGGGGGCCAATGAGCAGTTCTTC.

The J gene is TRBJ1-5, the V gene TRBV29-1, with TRBD1 as a possible D gene (6 bases). Germline CDR1 reads SQVTM; CDR2 reads ANQGSEA. The CDR3 covers 12 residues. Trimming cost V 4 bases and J 3 bases, with 7 bases left between them. Here the CDR3 reads CSVGQANQPQHF. CDR3 sequence (DNA): TGCAGCGTTGGACAGGCCAATCAGCCCCAGCATTTT.

V and J are TRBV7-9 and TRBJ1-2; TRBD1 matches at 10 bases. Germline V gene lookup returns CDR1 SEHNR and CDR2 FQNEAQ (reference sequence). The CDR3 length is 16 residues. The V gene end was trimmed by 1 base and the J gene end by 5 bases; junction bases not matched to a gene: 7. The CDR3 DNA sequence: TGTGCCAGCAGCTTAGGGCTGGACAGGGGGGATTATGGCTACACCTTC. Translating gives CASSLGLDRGDYGYTF.

The rearrangement uses TRBV6-5 and TRBJ1-2; D gene uncertain. CDR1 is MNHEY, CDR2 SVGAGI, per germline. Deletions cut 0 bases from V and 0 bases from J, with 5 bases between. The CDR3 sequence is 14 residues long. CDR3 sequence: CASSYSSANYGYTF. In DNA, the CDR3 is TGTGCCAGCAGTTACTCCTCGGCTAACTATGGCTACACCTTC.

The rearrangement links TRBV7-6 to TRBJ2-1; D possibly corresponds to TRBD2 (6 bases). Germline V lookup: CDR1 SGHVS, CDR2 FNYEAQ. The ends were cut back, 0 bases at V and 3 bases at J, with 6 bases in the middle. The CDR3 sequence is 14 residues long. This CDR3 is CASSLAGGYNEQFF. The CDR3 DNA reads as TGTGCCAGCAGCTTAGCGGGAGGCTACAATGAGCAGTTCTTC.

The rearrangement joins TRBV19 to TRBJ2-7, with TRBD2 identical over 9 bases. Germline CDR1 is LNHDA and CDR2 is SQIVND (reference sequence). The CDR3 sequence is 17 residues long. The J segment lost 0 bases and the V segment lost 4 bases, leaving 10 bases of the junction unmatched. CDR3 residues: CASSTEFGLASSYEQYF. The CDR3 DNA is TGTGCCAGTAGTACCGAATTCGGACTAGCGAGCTCCTACGAGCAGTACTTC.

V gene TRBV28 combines with J gene TRBJ1-1; D gene ambiguous. V was trimmed by 5 bases and J by 4 bases, leaving 14 bases between them. In germline, CDR1 is MDHEN, CDR2 SYDVKM. The CDR3 is 14 amino acids. The CDR3: CASSRAGFSTEAFF. The CDR3 nucleotides read TGTGCCAGCAGTCGGGCGGGGTTTTCCACTGAAGCTTTCTTT. The complete variable domain, with remaining parts taken from reference TRBV28 and TRBJ1-1, reads DVKVTQSSRYLVKRTGEKVFLECVQDMDHENMFWYRQDPGLGLRLIYFSYDVKMKEKGDIPEGYSVSREKKERFSLILESASTNQTSMYLCASSRAGFSTEAFFGQGTRLTVV.

This chain connects TRBV25-1 to TRBJ1-1; 8 bases are shared with TRBD1. Per germline, CDR1 MGHDK and CDR2 SYGVNS. V shed 2 bases, J shed 3 bases, and the junction held 5 bases outside the gene matches. The CDR3 sequence is 15 residues long. The DNA of the CDR3 is TGTGCCAGCAGTGAACTCGGACAGGGAGACACTGAAGCTTTCTTT. It translates to CASSELGQGDTEAFF.

The CDR3 coding sequence is TGTGCCAGCTCACTTGACAGGGTCGTAGACACTGAAGCTTTCTTT. It codes for CASSLDRVVDTEAFF. The chain is built from TRBV18 and TRBJ1-1, with TRBD1 identical over 7 bases. The CDR3 extends over 15 amino acids. Germline CDR1 is KGHSH and CDR2 is LQKENI. Trimming at V came to 4 bases and at J to 3 bases, leaving 8 bases not matched to a gene.

The chain couples TRBV11-1 to TRBJ2-7, with D maybe TRBD2 (5 bases). The V gene's germline CDR1 is SGHAT and CDR2 FQDESV (reference sequence). The CDR3 runs 13 residues. Trimming took off 1 base at V and 6 bases at J, with 10 bases between the two ends. The CDR3, as DNA: TGTGCCAGCAGCTTAGTACTAGAATCCGAGCAGTACTTC. Its protein product is CASSLVLESEQYF. The complete variable domain, with remaining parts taken from reference TRBV11-1 and TRBJ2-7, reads EAEVAQSPRYKITEKSQAVAFWCDPISGHATLYWYRQILGQGPELLVQFQDESVVDDSQLPKDRFSAERLKGVDSTLKIQPAELGDSAMYLCASSLVLESEQYFGPGTRLTVT.

The rearrangement links TRBV19 to TRBJ2-5; D might be TRBD2 (6 bases). Trimming pared 1 base from V and 7 bases from J, leaving 13 bases between. The CDR3 totals 14 residues. The germline V gene has CDR1 LNHDA and CDR2 SQIVND (reference sequence). The CDR3 nucleotides read TGTGCCAGTAGTATAGGACTAGTAGGTGGGACCCAGTACTTC. This gives the protein CASSIGLVGGTQYF.

The chain couples TRBV2 to TRBJ1-6; D call uncertain. This CDR3 spans 14 amino acids. From germline, CDR1 is SNHLY and CDR2 FYNNEI. Trimming took off 3 bases at V and 5 bases at J, with 8 bases between the two ends. CDR3: CASSDARNNSPLHF. DNA for the CDR3: TGTGCCAGCAGTGATGCCAGGAATAATTCACCCCTCCACTTT.

This chain uses TRBV5-1 with TRBJ1-5; D is unresolved. This CDR3 comprises 13 residues. Germline CDR1 is SGHRS and CDR2 is YFSETQ. V lost 4 bases to trimming and J lost 1 base, with 6 bases between them. The CDR3 loop reads CASSERSNQPQHF. Here the CDR3 DNA reads TGCGCCAGCAGCGAACGGAGCAATCAGCCCCAGCATTTT.

The gene calls are TRBV18 and TRBJ2-7; TRBD2 aligns across 7 bases. V shed 3 bases, J shed 5 bases, and the junction held 7 bases outside the gene matches. This CDR3 is built from 14 residues. Germline V CDR1 and CDR2: KGHSH, LQKENI. CDR3 amino acids: CASSPAGVSNEQYF. DNA of the CDR3: TGTGCCAGCTCACCGGCGGGAGTATCCAACGAGCAGTACTTC.

This clone was seen just once. This chain connects TRBV23-1 to TRBJ2-3, with a weak D call TRBD2 (7 bases). TRBV23-1 is noted as an ORF with a role that remains uncertain. This CDR3 is built from 19 residues. V was trimmed by 4 bases and J by 3 bases, leaving 26 bases between them. The CDR3 is CASSPLGRYVGGTTDTQYF. CDR3 DNA sequence: TGCGCCAGCAGTCCCCTGGGGCGGTATGTGGGAGGGACAACAGATACGCAGTATTTT.

For this clone: The sample has other DNA sequences that encode this CDR3 too. The chain uses TRBV5-1 and TRBJ1-3; the D gene is possibly TRBD1 (6 bases). Between the trimmed V and J ends, which lost 1 base and 0 bases, there was a span of 11 bases. This CDR3 comprises 16 residues. CDR1 is SGHRS, CDR2 YFSETQ, per germline. Written as DNA, the CDR3 is TGCGCCAGCAGCTTGTTTGCAGGGGACTCTGGAAACACCATATATTTT. Amino acid sequence: CASSLFAGDSGNTIYF.

The rearrangement joins TRBV6-5 to TRBJ2-2, with 7 bases lining up with TRBD2. The CDR3 loop spans 14 amino acids. Germline CDR1 MNHEY, CDR2 SVGAGI. J lost 6 bases, V lost 2 bases, and 3 bases had no gene match. The CDR3 nucleotides are TGTGCCAGCAGTTACCCGACTAGCCCCGGGGAGCTGTTTTTT. Residues: CASSYPTSPGELFF.

The chain links TRBV7-9 to TRBJ1-5; D gene uncertain. CDR3 size: 13 residues. The V end lost 7 bases, the J end lost 0 bases, and 7 bases lay between the germline ends. From germline, CDR1 is SEHNR and CDR2 FQNEAQ (reference sequence). Here the CDR3 reads CASNDYSNQPQHF. The CDR3 DNA reads as TGTGCCAGCAACGACTATAGCAATCAGCCCCAGCATTTT.

This sequence joins TRBV28 and TRBJ2-1; 9 bases align to TRBD2. CDR1 and CDR2 (germline): MDHEN, SYDVKM. The CDR3 is made up of 15 amino acids. J lost 9 bases, V lost 2 bases, and 8 bases had no gene match. The CDR3 nucleotides are TGTGCCAGCAGTTTAACAGCGGGAGGATTTAGTGAGCAGTTCTTC. This sequence encodes CASSLTAGGFSEQFF.

The chain joins TRBV7-2 to TRBJ1-2, with a possible D match to TRBD1 (6 bases). Germline V gives CDR1 SGHTA, CDR2 FQGNSA. The CDR3 has 14 residues. Trimming pared 1 base from V and 7 bases from J, leaving 13 bases between. In DNA, the CDR3 is TGTGCCAGCAGCTTAGTCAGGGGAACGGGTGGCTACACCTTC. This translates into CASSLVRGTGGYTF.